Listed below are T cell receptor beta chains from one sample, sequenced in a study of T cells in localized non-small cell lung cancer. Libraries were prepared by immunoSEQ multiplex PCR; TCRdb keeps only in-frame clonotypes and omits some of them. The sample has some 41,000 clones, roughly nine tenths seen once. This specimen consisted of PBMCs, obtained before any cancer treatment. These receptors all stem from a woman aged 35 to 75 with stage II lung adenocarcinoma. Each CDR3 is given with its conserved first and last residue. Each record gives: J gene, clone size, V gene, D gene, CDR3 protein, CDR3 DNA. D genes are given only for firm matches. Some rows have no size entry. The others give once, few or many, or a class for an expanded clone.

TRBJ2-5 | - | TRBV7-6 | - | CASSLVTGISQETQYF | TGTGCCAGCAGCTTAGTTACAGGGATATCGCAAGAGACCCAGTACTTC
TRBJ2-5 | - | TRBV5-6 | - | CASSLDGETQYF | TGTGCCAGCAGCTTGGATGGCGAGACCCAGTACTTC
TRBJ2-2 | - | TRBV27 | - | CASSPWEGAEIGELFF | TGTGCCAGCAGTCCTTGGGAGGGGGCTGAGATCGGGGAGCTGTTTTTT
TRBJ1-1 | few | TRBV18 | - | CASSGQYTEAFF | TGTGCCAGCTCAGGACAGTACACTGAAGCTTTCTTT
TRBJ2-3 | - | TRBV7-7 | - | CASSFAGSDTQYF | TGTGCCAGCAGCTTTGCGGGGTCAGATACGCAGTATTTT
TRBJ2-2 | - | TRBV11-2 | - | CASSLERTGTGELFF | TGTGCCAGCAGCTTAGAAAGGACGGGTACCGGGGAGCTGTTTTTT
TRBJ2-1 | few | TRBV7-6 | - | CASSRTGEGNEQFF | TGTGCCAGCAGCCGCACCGGAGAAGGGAATGAGCAGTTCTTC
TRBJ2-1 | - | TRBV7-3 | - | CASSYPGASYNEQFF | TGTGCCAGCAGCTATCCGGGGGCCTCCTACAATGAGCAGTTCTTC
TRBJ2-7 | - | TRBV27 | - | CASSLWTGYEQYF | TGTGCCAGCAGTTTATGGACCGGCTACGAGCAGTACTTC
TRBJ2-7 | - | TRBV15 | TRBD2 | CATSRDIPSGAYEQYF | TGTGCCACCAGCAGAGATATTCCTAGCGGGGCCTACGAGCAGTACTTC
TRBJ2-3 | - | TRBV10-1 | - | CASKSRITDTQYF | TGCGCCAGCAAGTCTAGAATCACAGATACGCAGTATTTT
TRBJ1-6 | - | TRBV6-5 | - | CASRLSPDYNSPLHF | TGTGCCAGCAGACTGAGCCCTGACTATAATTCACCCCTCCACTTT
TRBJ2-2 | - | TRBV2 | - | CASIPGPNTGELFF | TGTGCCAGCATCCCGGGACCCAACACCGGGGAGCTGTTTTTT
TRBJ2-7 | - | TRBV4-1 | TRBD2 | CASSHPAGGAYEQYF | TGCGCCAGCAGCCACCCTGCGGGGGGGGCCTACGAGCAGTACTTC
TRBJ2-2 | - | TRBV7-7 | - | CASSSGLGNTGELFF | TGTGCCAGCAGCTCTGGACTTGGGAACACCGGGGAGCTGTTTTTT
TRBJ2-3 | - | TRBV10-1 | - | CASSVSGGNTQYF | TGCGCCAGCAGTGTTTCAGGCGGAAATACGCAGTATTTT
TRBJ1-1 | - | TRBV7-3 | - | CASSFLRDTETFF | TGTGCCAGCAGCTTCCTGAGGGACACTGAAACTTTCTTT
TRBJ1-2 | - | TRBV6-1 | - | CASERQGYGYTF | TGTGCCAGCGAGCGCCAGGGCTACGGCTACACCTTC
TRBJ2-1 | - | TRBV27 | - | CASSLALGYNEQFF | TGTGCCAGCAGTTTAGCACTAGGTTACAATGAGCAGTTCTTC
TRBJ1-1 | few | TRBV19 | TRBD1 | CASKVYDRGGEAFF | TGTGCCAGTAAGGTTTACGACAGGGGGGGTGAAGCTTTCTTT
TRBJ2-7 | - | TRBV28 | - | CASRLQGDGYEQYF | TGTGCCAGCAGATTACAGGGTGATGGCTACGAGCAGTACTTC
TRBJ2-1 | - | TRBV27 | TRBD2 | CASGGLAGTREQFF | TGTGCCAGCGGGGGACTAGCGGGTACAAGGGAGCAGTTCTTC
TRBJ2-3 | - | TRBV2 | - | CASSGGMEDTQYF | TGTGCCAGCAGTGGTGGGATGGAGGATACGCAGTATTTT
TRBJ2-1 | once | TRBV28 | - | CASSLAGTYNEQFF | TGTGCCAGCAGTTTAGCGGGGACCTACAATGAGCAGTTCTTC
TRBJ1-1 | - | TRBV7-2 | - | CASRFNPNTEAFF | TGTGCCAGCAGGTTTAACCCGAACACTGAAGCTTTCTTT
TRBJ1-2 | - | TRBV15 | - | CATSPSAGRMNYGYTF | TGTGCCACCAGCCCTTCCGCAGGTCGAATGAACTATGGCTACACCTTC
TRBJ2-7 | - | TRBV6-6 | - | CASSFDGTPGEQYF | TGTGCCAGCAGTTTTGACGGGACACCCGGGGAGCAGTACTTC
TRBJ2-7 | - | TRBV10-1 | - | CASGRQANYEQYF | TGCGCCAGCGGTCGACAGGCCAACTACGAGCAGTACTTC
TRBJ1-1 | once | TRBV5-1 | - | CASSSDGEVFEAFF | TGCGCCAGCAGCTCAGACGGTGAAGTTTTTGAAGCTTTCTTT
TRBJ2-5 | - | TRBV27 | - | CASRMHQAGGETQYF | TGTGCCAGCAGGATGCATCAGGCAGGGGGGGAGACCCAGTACTTC
TRBJ1-2 | - | TRBV29-1 | - | CSVEGLRDWYGYTF | TGCAGCGTTGAAGGCCTCAGGGATTGGTATGGCTACACCTTC
TRBJ2-7 | - | TRBV6-1 | - | CASSWEAGYEQYF | TGTGCCAGCTCCTGGGAGGCCGGCTACGAGCAGTACTTC
TRBJ1-1 | - | TRBV18 | - | CASSPGQLMNTEAFF | TGTGCCAGCTCCCCGGGACAACTCATGAACACTGAAGCTTTCTTT
TRBJ1-2 | - | TRBV5-8 | - | CASSLAGGGNYGYTF | TGTGCCAGCAGCTTGGCCGGCGGGGGCAACTATGGCTACACCTTC
TRBJ1-5 | few | TRBV4-1 | - | CASSQDAGNQPQHF | TGCGCCAGCAGCCAAGATGCAGGAAATCAGCCCCAGCATTTT
TRBJ2-5 | - | TRBV28 | TRBD2 | CASSPVAGGPETQYF | TGTGCCAGCAGCCCAGTAGCGGGGGGTCCGGAGACCCAGTACTTC
TRBJ2-3 | - | TRBV11-2 | - | CASSLVDSSTDTQYF | TGTGCCAGCAGCTTAGTGGACAGTAGCACAGATACGCAGTATTTT
TRBJ1-5 | - | TRBV5-6 | TRBD1 | CASSFIDGRGILQPQHF | TGTGCCAGCAGCTTTATCGATGGCAGGGGGATTCTACAGCCCCAGCATTTT
TRBJ2-1 | - | TRBV28 | TRBD2 | CASSSSWGTSVNEQFF | TGTGCCAGCAGTTCATCTTGGGGGACTAGTGTTAATGAGCAGTTCTTC
TRBJ1-2 | - | TRBV6-5 | - | CASSYDGNYGYTF | TGTGCCAGCAGTTACGACGGTAACTATGGCTACACCTTC
TRBJ1-3 | - | TRBV7-8 | - | CASSLAGAHSDTIYF | TGTGCCAGCAGCCTGGCTGGGGCCCACTCGGACACCATATATTTT
TRBJ2-7 | - | TRBV7-2 | - | CASSLDFYEQYF | TGTGCCAGCAGCTTAGATTTTTACGAGCAGTACTTC
TRBJ2-3 | - | TRBV6-6 | - | CASSYSSDTQYF | TGTGCTAGCAGTTACTCCTCAGATACGCAGTATTTT
TRBJ1-1 | - | TRBV6-6 | TRBD1 | CASSAQGDFAEAFF | TGTGCCAGCAGTGCCCAGGGGGATTTTGCTGAAGCTTTCTTT
TRBJ2-3 | - | TRBV4-1 | TRBD2 | CASSQDPLAGGTDTQYF | TGCGCCAGCAGCCAAGATCCCTTAGCGGGAGGGACAGATACGCAGTATTTT
TRBJ2-3 | - | TRBV6-1 | TRBD1 | CASRDRPARADTQYF | TGTGCCAGCAGGGACAGGCCAGCTAGGGCAGATACGCAGTATTTT
TRBJ2-3 | - | TRBV6-1 | - | CASSEDQGTDTQYF | TGTGCCAGCAGTGAAGACCAGGGGACAGATACGCAGTATTTT
TRBJ2-1 | - | TRBV5-1 | - | CASSLGVEQFF | TGCGCCAGCAGCTTGGGGGTTGAGCAGTTCTTC
TRBJ1-5 | - | TRBV28 | TRBD1 | CASSFTGGWGQPQHF | TGTGCCAGCAGTTTTACAGGGGGCTGGGGCCAGCCCCAGCATTTT
TRBJ2-3 | once | TRBV7-7 | - | CASSARRGLDTQYF | TGTGCCAGCAGCGCAAGACGGGGACTGGATACGCAGTATTTT
TRBJ2-2 | - | TRBV7-9 | TRBD1 | CASSLPQGSQELFF | TGTGCCAGCAGCTTACCACAGGGGTCCCAGGAGCTGTTTTTT